This T cell receptor (beta chain) was obtained from a study of shared clonotypes between healthy human individuals. Study-wide findings and caveats: Depth was large, yet rarefaction showed that sorted-subset sequencing was incomplete.

Concerning this clone: The antigen remains unidentified.

CDR3 length: 15 residues. The germline V gene has CDR1 MDHEN and CDR2 SYDVKM. Unmatched junction bases numbered 11, after V lost 5 bases and J lost 4 bases. Some clones are missing from TCRdb's copy, which holds only in-frame ones; the method was immunoSEQ multiplex PCR. This sample carries about 2.4 million clones, approximately 93% of them seen once, and the ten largest clones take 0.36%. This rearrangement joins TRBV28 to TRBJ2-7, with 7 positions matching TRBD1. The receptor comes from a young man in good health. Some clones in this sample may be carry-over from other donors' samples. Sequenced input: naive CD4+ T cells from PBMCs. Subset here: CD45RA+ positively selected. The CDR3 sequence is CASSPNRDRRYEQYF. For the CDR3, the DNA is TGTGCCAGCAGTCCGAACCGGGACAGAAGATACGAGCAGTACTTC.